This T cell receptor beta chain comes out of a study of regulatory dendritic cells for organ transplantation. General study points: Naive T cells showed high diversity, memory cells less, memory CD8+ least. Regulatory dendritic cells appeared to expand memory CD8+ clones less than mature ones. The most alloreactive TCR clonotypes were found in resting memory CD8+ cells.

Memory T cells were CD45RO+, naive were CD45RA+, sorted by FACS. Deletions cut 6 bases from V and 8 bases from J, with 16 bases between. CDR1 MRHNA and CDR2 SNTAGT come from the germline V gene. The length of the CDR3 is 13 residues. Clones were sequenced by immunoSEQ multiplex PCR, and TCRdb holds only the in-frame ones, with some missing. The table has tens of thousands of clones, just under 75% seen once. In this sample, this clone turned up a few times. Its antigen remains unknown. This chain connects TRBV6-4 to TRBJ2-5; perhaps TRBD1 as D (5 bases). This receptor was obtained from a human donor in good health. The sample comprised memory CD4+ T cells from blood. Subset described: CD45RO+ memory T cells. The CDR3 sequence: CASRDSDPGTQYF. CDR3 nucleotide sequence: TGTGCCAGCAGAGACAGTGATCCGGGTACCCAGTACTTC.